This T cell receptor beta chain was identified during a study of vaccination and CD4 T cells after COVID-19. Study-level results: The median count of SARS-CoV-2-reactive clonotypes rose from around 20 to 38, not significantly.

Researchers used the Oncomine TCR Beta short-read assay to sequence DNA from cultured CD4+ T cells. In TCRdb, the PCR reads were re-called with MiXCR into one record per CDR3 protein. This table has about 14,000 distinct CDR3 sequences, under 75% appearing once. The germline V gene encodes CDR1 MNHEY and CDR2 SMNVEV (reference sequence). V was trimmed by 2 bases and J by 1 base, leaving 11 bases between them. The CDR3 is 15 residues long. Turning to this clonotype: Its antigen is currently unknown.

Treatment defined: approximately 9-day PBMC culture with coronavirus spike peptide pools or control peptides (ViraFEST assay). ViraFEST used peptide pools to expand antigen-specific T cells, then sequenced TCRs. Each well held two million PBMCs in IL-2 (around 9.7 IU/ml) medium with about 10 ug/ml peptide pools. Negative selection separated CD4+ T cells from 10-day cultures. Sequencing input: CD4+ T cells from blood, cultured in vitro. This sequence joins TRBV27 and TRBJ1-1; D is unclear. This TCR came from a human donor who had recovered from COVID-19. The CDR3: CASSLKAGGNTEAFF. The CDR3 nucleotides are TGTGCCAGCAGTTTAAAGGCAGGTGGGAACACTGAAGCTTTCTTT.